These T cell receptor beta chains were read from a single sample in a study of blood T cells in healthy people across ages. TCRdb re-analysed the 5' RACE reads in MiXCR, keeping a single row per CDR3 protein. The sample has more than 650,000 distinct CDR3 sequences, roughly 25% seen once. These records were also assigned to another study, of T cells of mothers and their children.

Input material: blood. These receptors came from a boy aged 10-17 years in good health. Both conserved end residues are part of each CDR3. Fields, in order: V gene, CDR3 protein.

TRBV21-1	CASPQGGNTEAFF
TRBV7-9	CASSPRPPGELFF
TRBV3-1	CASSQGTRDQPQHF
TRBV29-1	CSVQGTLQHF
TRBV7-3	CASSALGGFDEQYF
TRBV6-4	CASKLQGAGTEAFF
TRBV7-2	CASSVNQGPNTGELFF
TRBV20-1	CSAREGGRANEKLFF
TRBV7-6	CASSEYGAQETQYF
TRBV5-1	CASSSPGGYGYTF
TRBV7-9	CASSDSGANVLTF
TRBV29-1	CSVEEGGYEQYF
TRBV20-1	CSAPRTDSYEQYF